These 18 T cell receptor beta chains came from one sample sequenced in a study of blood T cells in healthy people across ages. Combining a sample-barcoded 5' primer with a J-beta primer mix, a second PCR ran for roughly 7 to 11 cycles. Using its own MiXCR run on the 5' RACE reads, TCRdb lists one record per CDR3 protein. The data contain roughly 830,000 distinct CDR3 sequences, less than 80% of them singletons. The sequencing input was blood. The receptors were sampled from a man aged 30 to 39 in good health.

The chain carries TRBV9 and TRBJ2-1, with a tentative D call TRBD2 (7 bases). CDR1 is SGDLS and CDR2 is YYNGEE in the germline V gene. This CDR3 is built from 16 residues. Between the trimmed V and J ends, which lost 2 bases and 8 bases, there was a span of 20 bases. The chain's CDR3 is CASSVWGGGQADEQFF. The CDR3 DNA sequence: TGTGCCAGCAGCGTTTGGGGCGGGGGCCAGGCGGATGAGCAGTTCTTC.

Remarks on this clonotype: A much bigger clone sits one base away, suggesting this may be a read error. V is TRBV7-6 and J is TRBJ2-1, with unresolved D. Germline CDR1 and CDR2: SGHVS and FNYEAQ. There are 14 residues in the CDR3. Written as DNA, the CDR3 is TGTGCCAGCAGCTTAGAGAGCTCCTACGATGAGCAGTTCTTC. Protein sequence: CASSLESSYDEQFF.

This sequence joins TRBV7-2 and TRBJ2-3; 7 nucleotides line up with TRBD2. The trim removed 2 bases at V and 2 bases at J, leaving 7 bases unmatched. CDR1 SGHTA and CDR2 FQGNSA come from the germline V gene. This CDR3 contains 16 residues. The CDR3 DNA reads TGTGCCAGCAGCTTACTAGCGGAGTTGCACACAGATACGCAGTATTTT. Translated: CASSLLAELHTDTQYF. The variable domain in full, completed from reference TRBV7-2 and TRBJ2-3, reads GAGVSQSPSNKVTEKGKDVELRCDPISGHTALYWYRQSLGQGLEFLIYFQGNSAPDKSGLPSDRFSAERTGGSVSTLTIQRTQQEDSAVYLCASSLLAELHTDTQYFGPGTRLTVL.

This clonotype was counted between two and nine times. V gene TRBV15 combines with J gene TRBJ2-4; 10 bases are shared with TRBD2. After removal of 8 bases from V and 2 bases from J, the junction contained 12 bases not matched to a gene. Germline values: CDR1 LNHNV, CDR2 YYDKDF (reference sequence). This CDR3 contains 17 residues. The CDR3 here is CATSQRGGQWTKNIQYF. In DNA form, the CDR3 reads TGTGCCACCTCACAGCGGGGGGGTCAGTGGACCAAAAACATTCAGTACTTC. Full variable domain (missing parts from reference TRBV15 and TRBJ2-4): DAMVIQNPRYQVTQFGKPVTLSCSQTLNHNVMYWYQQKSSQAPKLLFHYYDKDFNNEADTPDNFQSRRPNTSFCFLDIRSPGLGDTAMYLCATSQRGGQWTKNIQYFGAGTRLSVL.

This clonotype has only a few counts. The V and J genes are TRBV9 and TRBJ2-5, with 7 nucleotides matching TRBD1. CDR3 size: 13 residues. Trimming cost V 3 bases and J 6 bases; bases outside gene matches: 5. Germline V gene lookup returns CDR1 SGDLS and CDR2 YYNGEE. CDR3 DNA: TGTGCCAGCAGCGGGACAGGTGAAAAGACCCAGTACTTC. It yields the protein CASSGTGEKTQYF.

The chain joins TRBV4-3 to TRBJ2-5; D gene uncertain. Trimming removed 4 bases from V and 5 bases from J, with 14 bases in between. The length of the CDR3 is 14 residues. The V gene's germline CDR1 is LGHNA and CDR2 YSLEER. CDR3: CASSPSRHRETQYF. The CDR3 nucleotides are TGCGCCAGCAGCCCCTCACGGCATCGGGAGACCCAGTACTTC.

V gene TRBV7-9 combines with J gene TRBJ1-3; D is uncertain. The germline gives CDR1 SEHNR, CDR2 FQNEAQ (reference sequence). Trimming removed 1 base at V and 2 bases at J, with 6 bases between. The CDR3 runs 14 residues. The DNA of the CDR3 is TGTGCCAGCAGCTTAGTGTCGACTGGAAACACCATATATTTT. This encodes CASSLVSTGNTIYF.

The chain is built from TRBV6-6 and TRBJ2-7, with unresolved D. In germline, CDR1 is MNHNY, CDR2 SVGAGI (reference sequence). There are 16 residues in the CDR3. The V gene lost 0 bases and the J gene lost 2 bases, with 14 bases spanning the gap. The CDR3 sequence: CASSYSNRQETYEQYF. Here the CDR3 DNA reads TGTGCCAGCAGTTACTCGAATCGGCAGGAAACCTACGAGCAGTACTTC.

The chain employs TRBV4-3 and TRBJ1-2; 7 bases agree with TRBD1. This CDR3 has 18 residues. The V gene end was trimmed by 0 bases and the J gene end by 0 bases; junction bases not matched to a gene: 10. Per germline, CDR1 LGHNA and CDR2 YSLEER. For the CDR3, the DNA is TGCGCCAGCAGCCAAGACCTCGATCAGGGGGTAACTAACTATGGCTACACCTTC. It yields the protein CASSQDLDQGVTNYGYTF.

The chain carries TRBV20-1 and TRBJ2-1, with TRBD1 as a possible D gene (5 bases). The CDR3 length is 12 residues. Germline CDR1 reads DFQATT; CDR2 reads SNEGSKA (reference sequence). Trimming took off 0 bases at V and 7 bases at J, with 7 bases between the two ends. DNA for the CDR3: TGCAGTGCTAGAGAAGGGGTAAATGAGCAGTTCTTC. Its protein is CSAREGVNEQFF.

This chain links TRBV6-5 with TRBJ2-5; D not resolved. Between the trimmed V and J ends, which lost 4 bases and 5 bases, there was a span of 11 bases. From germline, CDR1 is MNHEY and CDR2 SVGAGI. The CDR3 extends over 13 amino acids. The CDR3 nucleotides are TGTGCCAGCAGTTTGGGGATCGCGGAGACCCAGTACTTC. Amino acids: CASSLGIAETQYF.

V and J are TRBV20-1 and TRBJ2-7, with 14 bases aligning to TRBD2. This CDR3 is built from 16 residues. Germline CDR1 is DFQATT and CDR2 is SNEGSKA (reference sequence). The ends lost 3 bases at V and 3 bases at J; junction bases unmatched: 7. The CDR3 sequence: CSARATSGGGYYEQYF. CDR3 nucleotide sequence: TGCAGTGCTAGGGCGACTAGCGGGGGGGGCTACTACGAGCAGTACTTC.

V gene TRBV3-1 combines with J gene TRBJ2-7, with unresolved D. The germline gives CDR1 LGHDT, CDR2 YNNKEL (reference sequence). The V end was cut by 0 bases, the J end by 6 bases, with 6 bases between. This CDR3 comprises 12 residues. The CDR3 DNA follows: TGTGCCAGCAGCCAAGAGGGTACCGAGCAGTACTTC. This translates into CASSQEGTEQYF.

The CDR3 DNA reads TGTGCCAGTAGTGTTTACCGGGGACAGGGCTACAATGAGCAGTTCTTC. Translated: CASSVYRGQGYNEQFF. The V gene is TRBV19, the J gene TRBJ2-1, with 9 bases that match TRBD1. The CDR3 sequence is 16 residues long. Germline-derived CDR1 and CDR2 are LNHDA and SQIVND (reference sequence). With V trimmed by 5 bases and J by 3 bases, 8 bases remained unmatched.

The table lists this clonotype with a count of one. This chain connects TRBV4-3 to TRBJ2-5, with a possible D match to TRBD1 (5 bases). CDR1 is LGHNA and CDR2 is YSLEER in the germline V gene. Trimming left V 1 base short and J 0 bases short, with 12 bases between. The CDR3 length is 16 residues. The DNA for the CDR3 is TGCGCCAGCAGCCAAGTGACACAGGCCCACCAAGAGACCCAGTACTTC. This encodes CASSQVTQAHQETQYF.

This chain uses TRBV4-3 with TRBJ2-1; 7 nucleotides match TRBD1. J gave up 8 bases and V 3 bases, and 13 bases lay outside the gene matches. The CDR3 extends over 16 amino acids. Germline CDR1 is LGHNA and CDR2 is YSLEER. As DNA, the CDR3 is TGCGCCAGCAGCCATGGGACCGGATCAAGGGGGCATGAGCAGTTCTTC. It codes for CASSHGTGSRGHEQFF.

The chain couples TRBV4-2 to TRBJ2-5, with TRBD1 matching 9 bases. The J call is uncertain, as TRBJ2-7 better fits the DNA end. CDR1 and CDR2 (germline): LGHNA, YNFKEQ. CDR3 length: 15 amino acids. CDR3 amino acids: CASSPWTGDGYEQYF. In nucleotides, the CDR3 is TGTGCCAGCAGCCCATGGACAGGGGACGGTTACGAGCAGTACTTC.

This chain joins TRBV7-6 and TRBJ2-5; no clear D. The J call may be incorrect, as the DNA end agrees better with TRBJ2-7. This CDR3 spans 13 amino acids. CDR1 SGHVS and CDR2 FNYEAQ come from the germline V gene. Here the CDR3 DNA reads TGTGCCAGCAGCTTACGTGCTCGGAACGAGCAGTACTTC. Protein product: CASSLRARNEQYF.